These T cell receptor beta chains were read from a single sample in a study of spatial heterogeneity in lung cancer. MiXCR, run by TCRdb on the 5' RACE reads, gives a single entry per CDR3 protein. The data hold 100,000 to 110,000 distinct CDR3 sequences, with approximately 4% observed a single time. The source was lung tumor tissue, collected at surgery. The receptors come from a male donor with early-stage non-small cell lung cancer. Both conserved end residues are part of each CDR3. A D gene is named only where the DNA matches it firmly. Clone size is given for some rows only: seen once, a few or many times, or a class if the clone is expanded.

j_gene	d_gene	v_gene	abundance	CDR3aa	CDR3nt
TRBJ1-1	.	TRBV29-1	many	CSVGAGGDTEAFF	TGCAGCGTTGGCGCGGGGGGGGACACTGAAGCTTTCTTT
TRBJ2-2	.	TRBV4-2	many	CASSLVDTGELFF	TGTGCCAGCAGCCTAGTCGACACCGGGGAGCTGTTTTTT
TRBJ2-5	.	TRBV28	many	CASRFENQETQYF	TGTGCCAGCCGCTTCGAAAACCAAGAGACCCAGTACTTC
TRBJ2-7	.	TRBV20-1	many	CSARVAGTYEQYF	TGCAGTGCTAGAGTGGCAGGCACGTACGAGCAGTACTTC
TRBJ2-1	TRBD2	TRBV4-2	.	CASSQFSGTRFVNEQFF	TGTGCCAGCAGCCAATTTAGCGGGACCCGATTTGTCAATGAGCAGTTCTTC
TRBJ2-3	TRBD1	TRBV4-1	many	CASSQETGSTDTQYF	TGCGCCAGCAGCCAAGAGACAGGGAGCACAGATACGCAGTATTTT
TRBJ2-7	.	TRBV3-1	many	CASSQTMRSEQYF	TGTGCCAGCAGCCAGACGATGAGGAGTGAGCAGTACTTC
TRBJ1-2	TRBD1	TRBV12-3/TRBV12-4	.	CASSPLGTGGGGYTF	TGTGCCAGCAGCCCCTTAGGGACAGGGGGCGGTGGCTACACCTTC
TRBJ1-5	.	TRBV18	many	CASSLLQDQPQHF	TGTGCCAGCTCACTTCTCCAGGATCAGCCCCAGCATTTT
TRBJ2-3	TRBD1	TRBV5-1	many	CASKPTGSGTDTQYF	TGCGCCAGCAAACCGACAGGGAGCGGCACAGATACGCAGTATTTT
TRBJ1-1	.	TRBV28	few	CASSLLRNTEAFF	TGTGCCAGCAGTTTATTAAGGAACACTGAAGCTTTCTTT
TRBJ2-7	.	TRBV27	many	CASTPGQQYF	TGTGCCAGTACTCCGGGACAGCAGTACTTC